The 21 T cell receptor beta chains below all came from one sample that was sequenced in a study of T cells expressing NK-cell markers (dated by TCRdb to 2020 to 2021). Libraries were constructed by 5' RACE. The sample was run on an Illumina HiSeq 2000. Following TCRdb reprocessing, every CDR3 protein sequence forms one entry, and DNA is not provided. For this sample, the table gives 25,000 to 35,000 distinct CDR3 sequences. Clones ranked in the top ten supply 50% to 75% of the sample. Sequencing was performed on blood T cells: a sorted CD56 or NKG2C T cell subset, CD4+ or CD8+ T cells, or bulk PBMC T cells (not recorded which). The receptors stem from a woman between 18 and 69 years old in good health.

The chain carries TRBV7-9 and TRBJ2-2; there is no DNA to check the TCRdb D call of TRBD1. This CDR3 is 16 amino acids long. From germline, CDR1 is SEHNR and CDR2 FQNEAQ (reference sequence). CDR3 residues: CASSSDREAPTGELFF.

J is TRBJ1-4 and V is TRBV12-3 or TRBV12-4; TCRdb selects TRBD1, and the lack of DNA leaves this call unchecked. CDR3 length equals 15 residues. This CDR3 reads CASSSAKAPNEKLFF.

The chain employs TRBV29-1 and TRBJ2-5; the D call from TCRdb, TRBD2, cannot be confirmed without DNA. This CDR3 has 16 amino acids. Germline V gene lookup returns CDR1 SQVTM and CDR2 ANQGSEA. CDR3: CSVEVFSGGYQETQYF.

The rearrangement uses TRBV5-1 and TRBJ2-3; TCRdb's assignment of TRBD2 cannot be checked, as there is no DNA. Germline CDR1 and CDR2: SGHRS and YFSETQ. This CDR3 spans 14 amino acids. CDR3 in amino acids: CASTDYRPTDTQYF.

According to its frequency, this clonotype is medium-sized. This chain connects TRBV12-3 or TRBV12-4 to TRBJ2-3. There are 14 residues in the CDR3. The CDR3 spells CASSPRIGTDTQYF.

V gene TRBV2 combines with J gene TRBJ2-2; absent DNA, TCRdb's TRBD1 call cannot be checked. CDR3 size: 16 residues. Looked up from germline, CDR1 is SNHLY and CDR2 is FYNNEI. The CDR3 sequence is CASRATPQGNTGELFF.

The rearrangement uses TRBV7-3 and TRBJ1-2. Germline assignment: CDR1 SGHTA and CDR2 FQGTGA. This CDR3 region has 13 residues. CDR3 region: CASSLTGLDGYTF.

The genes are TRBV5-1 and TRBJ2-3; as DNA is missing, the TRBD1 call by TCRdb cannot be tested. The CDR3 sequence is 16 residues long. Germline values: CDR1 SGHRS, CDR2 YFSETQ. CDR3 loop: CASSEAGTIVPDTQYF.

The chain recombines TRBV16 with TRBJ2-4. The CDR3 consists of 15 residues. Germline V gene lookup returns CDR1 KGHSY and CDR2 FQNENV. The CDR3: CASSQSERAKNIQYF.

V gene TRBV15 combines with J gene TRBJ1-1; without DNA, the TCRdb call of TRBD1 cannot be checked. Germline CDR1 reads LNHNV; CDR2 reads YYDKDF (reference sequence). This CDR3 region has 19 residues. The CDR3 reads CATSRGRGLGAGSRSEAFF. Together with reference TRBV15 and TRBJ1-1, the CDR3 gives the full variable domain: DAMVIQNPRYQVTQFGKPVTLSCSQTLNHNVMYWYQQKSSQAPKLLFHYYDKDFNNEADTPDNFQSRRPNTSFCFLDIRSPGLGDTAMYLCATSRGRGLGAGSRSEAFFGQGTRLTVV.

V usage is TRBV6-1 and J usage is TRBJ2-7; the D call of TRBD1 rests on TCRdb alone, since no DNA is present to check it. The germline V gene encodes CDR1 MNHNS and CDR2 SASEGT. The CDR3 covers 19 residues. The chain's CDR3 is CASSEAGEFSGTFSYEQYF.

The J gene is TRBJ2-1, the V gene TRBV28; TCRdb's assignment of TRBD2 cannot be checked, as there is no DNA. The V gene's germline CDR1 is MDHEN and CDR2 SYDVKM. This CDR3 has 16 amino acids. The chain's CDR3 is CASRAGFVSGNNEQFF.

The rearrangement joins TRBV6-5 to TRBJ2-5. The CDR3 runs to 16 residues. Germline CDR1 reads MNHEY; CDR2 reads SVGAGI. CDR3 sequence: CASSFYSAMYQETQYF.

This chain connects TRBV20-1 to TRBJ1-1. The germline V gene has CDR1 DFQATT and CDR2 SNEGSKA (reference sequence). The CDR3 contains 14 residues. The CDR3 sequence is CSARDVRRSTEAFF.

This sequence joins TRBV12-3 or TRBV12-4 and TRBJ1-4; TCRdb reports TRBD1, a call that lacks DNA to check it against. The CDR3 runs to 14 residues. The CDR3 sequence is CASSSGTLEEKLFF.

The chain couples TRBV5-5 to TRBJ2-7; TCRdb outputs TRBD1, but without DNA this stays unchecked. CDR1 is SGHKS, CDR2 YYEKEE, per germline (reference sequence). The CDR3 contains 16 residues. The CDR3 loop reads CASSDLGQTPSYEQYF.

The CDR3 spells CASSAGQGREKLFF. This chain connects TRBV9 to TRBJ1-4; TCRdb picks TRBD1, but there is no DNA to check that call. The CDR3 is 14 residues long. The germline V gene encodes CDR1 SGDLS and CDR2 YYNGEE.

The rearrangement joins TRBV5-6 to TRBJ2-5. Germline V lookup: CDR1 SGHDT, CDR2 YYEEEE. This CDR3 region has 14 residues. CDR3 region: CASITAGMRETQYF.

The chain recombines TRBV29-1 with TRBJ2-1; TCRdb names TRBD2, which stays unverified in the absence of DNA. CDR1 and CDR2 (germline): SQVTM, ANQGSEA. The CDR3 loop spans 17 amino acids. CDR3 region: CSVELAGGPAVHNEQFF.

The chain links TRBV5-1 to TRBJ2-1; the D call of TRBD2 rests on TCRdb alone, since no DNA is present to check it. Germline CDR1 is SGHRS and CDR2 is YFSETQ. The CDR3 consists of 14 residues. The CDR3 here is CASSFTSGSDEQFF.

The CDR3 sequence: CASRIWQPQHF. The rearrangement joins TRBV6-9 to TRBJ1-5. Germline V gene sequence: CDR1 MNHGY, CDR2 SVAAGI. This CDR3 is built from 11 residues.